The 28 T cell receptor beta chains presented below share a single source sample, sequenced in a study of T cell changes during pregnancy in multiple sclerosis. Using immunoSEQ multiplex PCR, the repertoire was profiled, and TCRdb retains in-frame clones only, with some absent. Altogether 90,000 or so clones are present, 92% being singletons, with the ten largest covering about 1.5%. The specimen was peripheral blood, collected in the first trimester of pregnancy. These receptors came from a female donor with multiple sclerosis, enrolled in a pregnancy study.

V is TRBV6-5 and J is TRBJ1-5, with TRBD1 matching over 7 bases. Looked up from germline, CDR1 is MNHEY and CDR2 is SVGAGI. The CDR3 runs to 15 residues. After removal of 6 bases from V and 2 bases from J, the junction contained 7 bases not matched to a gene. The CDR3 DNA is TGTGCCAGCAGCCGAGACAGGGCGGGCAATCAGCCCCAGCATTTT. This codes for CASSRDRAGNQPQHF.

The gene calls are TRBV13 and TRBJ2-1; 11 bases match TRBD2. The V segment lost 5 bases and the J segment 5 bases; nucleotides outside the gene matches: 8. Germline lookup yields CDR1 PRHDT and CDR2 FYEKMQ (reference sequence). The CDR3 consists of 16 residues. CDR3 DNA: TGTGCCAGCAGCCGAGGGACTAGCGGAGACCACAATGAGCAGTTCTTC. Translating it yields CASSRGTSGDHNEQFF.

CDR3 coding DNA: TGTGCCAGTAGCCGGGACAGGGCCTACGAGCAGTACTTC. The encoded protein is CASSRDRAYEQYF. The J gene is TRBJ2-7, the V gene TRBV19; TRBD1 matches 9 bases. The CDR3 spans 13 residues. Unmatched junction bases numbered 2, after V lost 6 bases and J lost 2 bases. CDR1 is LNHDA, CDR2 SQIVND, per germline (reference sequence). The full variable domain, rest sourced from reference TRBV19 and TRBJ2-7, is DGGITQSPKYLFRKEGQNVTLSCEQNLNHDAMYWYRQDPGQGLRLIYYSQIVNDFQKGDIAEGYSVSREKKESFPLTVTSAQKNPTAFYLCASSRDRAYEQYFGPGTRLTVT.

The chain carries TRBV6-5 and TRBJ1-2; D is perhaps TRBD1 (5 bases). CDR1 and CDR2 (germline): MNHEY, SVGAGI. Trimming shortened V by 11 bases and J by 5 bases, and 9 bases separated the two germline ends. The CDR3 consists of 10 residues. The CDR3 loop is CAGAEYGYTF. CDR3 coding DNA: TGTGCCGGGGCAGAATATGGCTACACCTTC.

V gene TRBV2 combines with J gene TRBJ1-4, with TRBD1 matching over 8 bases. Germline values: CDR1 SNHLY, CDR2 FYNNEI. This CDR3 region has 14 residues. With 3 bases clipped from V and 6 bases from J, the junction kept 3 bases outside the gene matches. Written as DNA, the CDR3 is TGTGCCAGCAGTGACAGGGGGCGGGATGAAAAACTGTTTTTT. Encoded protein: CASSDRGRDEKLFF.

The chain combines TRBV6-1 with TRBJ1-5; D is unclear. The germline gives CDR1 MNHNS, CDR2 SASEGT. Trimming removed 6 bases at V and 9 bases at J, with 15 bases between. The CDR3 consists of 13 residues. This chain's CDR3 is CASRVAPSGPQHF. The CDR3 DNA reads as TGTGCCAGCAGGGTCGCCCCGTCGGGGCCCCAGCATTTT.

The CDR3, as DNA: TGTGCCAGCTCACCACCGCCAGCGGGGTACACAGATACGCAGTATTTT. Amino acid sequence: CASSPPPAGYTDTQYF. This chain links TRBV18 with TRBJ2-3; 7 bases are shared with TRBD2. CDR1 is KGHSH and CDR2 is LQKENI in the germline V gene. J gave up 2 bases and V 0 bases, and 5 bases lay outside the gene matches. The CDR3 spans 16 residues.

This rearrangement joins TRBV30 to TRBJ1-5; 7 nucleotides match TRBD1. CDR3 size: 15 residues. The ends lost 3 bases at V and 4 bases at J; junction bases unmatched: 9. Germline CDR1 GTSNPN, CDR2 SVGIG (reference sequence). For the CDR3, the DNA is TGTGCCTGGAGAGGGGGCGAGCGGACTAATCAGCCCCAGCATTTT. Protein product: CAWRGGERTNQPQHF. Looking up the rest from reference TRBV30 and TRBJ1-5 gives the full variable domain: SQTIHQWPATLVQPVGSPLSLECTVEGTSNPNLYWYRQAAGRGLQLLFYSVGIGQISSEVPQNLSASRPQDRQFILSSKKLLLSDSGFYLCAWRGGERTNQPQHFGDGTRLSIL.

The DNA for the CDR3 is TGTGCCAGCAGTTTTGCTAGCGGGGACTACGAGCAGTACTTC. Encoded protein: CASSFASGDYEQYF. This chain connects TRBV27 to TRBJ2-7; TRBD2 matches 9 bases. The CDR3 is 14 amino acids. V shed 3 bases and J 3 bases; nucleotides not matched to a gene: 3. Germline V CDR1 and CDR2: MNHEY, SMNVEV (reference sequence).

This clone appeared once. This chain links TRBV28 with TRBJ1-5; weak D call: TRBD1 (6 bases). Trimming cost V 5 bases and J 2 bases, with 13 bases left between them. CDR3 length: 15 residues. CDR1 and CDR2 (germline): MDHEN, SYDVKM. In DNA, the CDR3 is TGTGCCAGCAGTACAGGGTCAGGGGGCAATCAGCCCCAGCATTTT. This sequence encodes CASSTGSGGNQPQHF.

The sample holds one count of this clone. V usage is TRBV5-1 and J usage is TRBJ2-7, with D unclear. Germline-derived CDR1 and CDR2 are SGHRS and YFSETQ. V dropped 0 bases and J dropped 1 base, with 5 bases sitting between them. This CDR3 comprises 13 residues. The CDR3 protein is CASSLDISYEQYF. As DNA, the CDR3 is TGCGCCAGCAGCTTGGACATATCCTACGAGCAGTACTTC.

This rearrangement joins TRBV7-8 to TRBJ1-2; 7 bases fit TRBD1. Germline loops: CDR1 SGHVS, CDR2 FQNEAQ. V dropped 5 bases and J dropped 2; count of bases not matched to a gene: 8. The CDR3 has 15 residues. The CDR3 nucleotides read TGTGCCAGCAGCCCCAGGGGGGCCGAGAACTATGGCTACACCTTC. It is translated as CASSPRGAENYGYTF.

J is TRBJ2-5 and V is TRBV28; 8 nucleotides agree with TRBD1. The junction had 12 bases not matched to a gene; V was cut back by 7 bases and J by 5 bases. Germline CDR1 reads MDHEN; CDR2 reads SYDVKM. The CDR3 is made up of 15 amino acids. The CDR3 sequence: CASKFRAGGRETQYF. Here the CDR3 DNA reads TGTGCCAGCAAGTTTAGGGCAGGGGGCAGGGAGACCCAGTACTTC.

This chain connects TRBV6-5 to TRBJ2-1; 8 bases match TRBD2. CDR3 length: 15 amino acids. J gave up 4 bases and V 5 bases, and 7 bases lay outside the gene matches. Germline V CDR1 and CDR2: MNHEY, SVGAGI. The CDR3 loop is CASSKSGSRYNEQFF. The CDR3, as DNA: TGTGCCAGCAGTAAAAGCGGGAGTAGGTACAATGAGCAGTTCTTC.

The chain combines TRBV27 with TRBJ1-1, with TRBD1 matching 11 bases. Germline V CDR1 and CDR2: MNHEY, SMNVEV (reference sequence). This CDR3 comprises 14 residues. The V and J ends lost 5 bases and 5 bases, in that order; junction bases with no gene match: 4. The CDR3 nucleotides read TGTGCCAGCAGTAGGGACAGGGGGAAGACTGAAGCTTTCTTT. This sequence encodes CASSRDRGKTEAFF.

This clone has a single count. The J gene is TRBJ1-1, the V gene TRBV6-5; D is unresolved. The germline CDR1 and CDR2 sequences are MNHEY and SVGAGI. Trimming took 2 bases from V and 1 from J, leaving 14 bases between them. This CDR3 region has 16 residues. The CDR3 DNA reads as TGTGCCAGCAGTTACGTGGGAGTGGGCAAGAACACTGAAGCTTTCTTT. It specifies CASSYVGVGKNTEAFF.

The chain is built from TRBV4-1 and TRBJ2-4; a possible D gene is TRBD1 (5 bases). Germline V gene sequence: CDR1 MGHRA, CDR2 YSYEKL. The CDR3 is 16 residues long. V was trimmed by 0 bases and J by 6 bases, leaving 15 bases between them. The CDR3 region is CASSQDGQSLVNIQYF. The DNA for the CDR3 is TGCGCCAGCAGCCAAGATGGACAATCGTTAGTAAACATTCAGTACTTC.

The chain recombines TRBV19 with TRBJ2-2; the match to TRBD1 covers 7 bases. Germline V gene sequence: CDR1 LNHDA, CDR2 SQIVND (reference sequence). The CDR3 has 14 residues. J lost 7 bases, V lost 7 bases, and 9 bases had no gene match. This chain's CDR3 is CASTLDRIDGELFF. The CDR3 DNA is TGTGCCAGTACCCTGGACAGGATTGACGGGGAGCTGTTTTTT.

This clone showed up just a few times. The same CDR3 also results from other DNA sequences found in this sample. This chain uses TRBV9 with TRBJ1-1, with D uncertain. With 2 bases removed from V and 0 bases from J, the gap between germline ends came to 8 bases. The germline V gene encodes CDR1 SGDLS and CDR2 YYNGEE. The CDR3 sequence is 14 residues long. The CDR3 nucleotides are TGTGCCAGCAGCGTGGGAGGAATGAACACTGAAGCTTTCTTT. This translates into CASSVGGMNTEAFF.

The CDR3 DNA follows: TGTGCCAGCAGTCGACTAGCGGTTGAGGCCTACGAGCAGTACTTC. It translates to CASSRLAVEAYEQYF. This chain connects TRBV6-6 to TRBJ2-7, with TRBD2 identical over 9 bases. Germline CDR1 MNHNY, CDR2 SVGAGI (reference sequence). The CDR3 length is 15 residues. The ends lost 5 bases at V and 2 bases at J; junction bases unmatched: 7.

The chain employs TRBV4-2 and TRBJ1-1; D perhaps matches TRBD1 (5 bases). Germline CDR1 is LGHNA and CDR2 is YNFKEQ. Between the trimmed V and J ends, which lost 1 base and 1 base, there was a span of 16 bases. This CDR3 contains 17 residues. The CDR3 coding sequence is TGTGCCAGCAGCCAAGGGCGAAGGGGAATCCCGAACACTGAAGCTTTCTTT. Translating gives CASSQGRRGIPNTEAFF.

This chain connects TRBV19 to TRBJ1-2, with D possibly being TRBD1 (6 bases). The CDR3 runs 14 residues. CDR1 is LNHDA, CDR2 SQIVND, per germline (reference sequence). Deletions cut 6 bases from V and 3 bases from J, with 14 bases between. CDR3 sequence: CASRPTGQDYGYTF. The CDR3 nucleotides are TGTGCCAGTAGACCCACAGGGCAGGACTATGGCTACACCTTC.

This chain uses TRBV5-4 with TRBJ1-5; 8 bases are shared with TRBD1. Germline trimming cut 4 bases from V and 2 bases from J; bases unmatched to any gene: 2. This CDR3 has 14 amino acids. Germline V gene data show CDR1 as SGHNT and CDR2 as YYREEE (reference sequence). CDR3 coding DNA: TGTGCCAGCAGCCAGGGGGCAGGCAATCAGCCCCAGCATTTT. It is translated as CASSQGAGNQPQHF.

The genes are TRBV20-1 and TRBJ1-2, with 8 bases that match TRBD1. Germline loops: CDR1 DFQATT, CDR2 SNEGSKA (reference sequence). The CDR3 has 11 amino acids. DNA for the CDR3: TGCAGGGTCCAGGGGGCTGGTGGCTACACCTTC. Amino acid sequence: CRVQGAGGYTF.

This clone was counted a few times. The CDR3 protein is CASSPDTEGYGYTF. The CDR3 DNA reads TGCGCCAGCAGCCCGGACACCGAAGGCTATGGCTACACCTTC. The chain joins TRBV5-1 to TRBJ1-2; D may be TRBD1 (5 bases). Trimming took 4 bases from V and 4 from J, leaving 14 bases between them. The length of the CDR3 is 14 residues. Germline CDR1 and CDR2: SGHRS and YFSETQ.

CDR3 amino acids: CATTGGGPYNEQFF. CDR3 DNA: TGTGCCACGACGGGGGGAGGGCCCTACAATGAGCAGTTCTTC. V and J are TRBV6-5 and TRBJ2-1; TRBD2 aligns across 7 bases. CDR3 size: 14 residues. Per the germline V gene, CDR1 is MNHEY and CDR2 is SVGAGI. J was trimmed by 2 bases and V by 10 bases; bases with no gene match: 8.

This chain joins TRBV29-1 and TRBJ2-3, with TRBD2 matching over 12 bases. V shed 4 bases, J shed 6 bases, and the junction held 5 bases outside the gene matches. Germline V gene sequence: CDR1 SQVTM, CDR2 ANQGSEA. This CDR3 has 14 residues. Written as DNA, the CDR3 is TGCAGCGTTGGAATGGGACTAGCGGGCGATACGCAGTATTTT. Translation: CSVGMGLAGDTQYF.

This clone was found once. J is TRBJ2-1 and V is TRBV5-1; tentatively, D is TRBD1 (5 bases). The V and J ends lost 4 bases and 9 bases respectively, with 14 bases between them. This CDR3 is built from 13 residues. Per germline, CDR1 SGHRS and CDR2 YFSETQ. The CDR3 loop reads CASSADVGLEQFF. For the CDR3, the DNA is TGCGCCAGCAGCGCCGACGTGGGGCTTGAGCAGTTCTTC.